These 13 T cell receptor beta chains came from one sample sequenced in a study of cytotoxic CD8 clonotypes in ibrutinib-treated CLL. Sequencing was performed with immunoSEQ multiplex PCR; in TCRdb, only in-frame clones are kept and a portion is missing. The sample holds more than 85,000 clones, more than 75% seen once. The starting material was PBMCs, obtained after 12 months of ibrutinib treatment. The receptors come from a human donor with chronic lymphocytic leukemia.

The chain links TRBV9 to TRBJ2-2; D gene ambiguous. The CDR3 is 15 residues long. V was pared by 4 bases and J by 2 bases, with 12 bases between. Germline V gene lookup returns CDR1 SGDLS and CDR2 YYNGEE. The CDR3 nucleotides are TGTGCCAGCAGCAACATAGTTACCAACACCGGGGAGCTGTTTTTT. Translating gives CASSNIVTNTGELFF.

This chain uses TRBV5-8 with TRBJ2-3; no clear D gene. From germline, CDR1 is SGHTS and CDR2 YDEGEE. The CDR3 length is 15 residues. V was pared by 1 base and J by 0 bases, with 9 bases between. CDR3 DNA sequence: TGTGCCAGCAGCTTGTTTATCCAGAGCACAGATACGCAGTATTTT. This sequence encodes CASSLFIQSTDTQYF.

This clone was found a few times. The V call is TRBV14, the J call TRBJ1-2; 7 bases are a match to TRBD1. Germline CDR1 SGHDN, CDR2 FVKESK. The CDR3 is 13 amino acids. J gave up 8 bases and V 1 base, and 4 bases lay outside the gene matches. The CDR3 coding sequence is TGTGCCAGCAGCCAAGTTGCAGGGGGAGGCTACACCTTC. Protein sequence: CASSQVAGGGYTF.

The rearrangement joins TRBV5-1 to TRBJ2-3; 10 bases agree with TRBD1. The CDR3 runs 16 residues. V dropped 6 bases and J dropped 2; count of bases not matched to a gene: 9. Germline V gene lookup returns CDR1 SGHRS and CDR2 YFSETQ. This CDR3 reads CASNPRQGAFTDTQYF. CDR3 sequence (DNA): TGCGCCAGCAACCCTCGACAGGGGGCTTTCACAGATACGCAGTATTTT.

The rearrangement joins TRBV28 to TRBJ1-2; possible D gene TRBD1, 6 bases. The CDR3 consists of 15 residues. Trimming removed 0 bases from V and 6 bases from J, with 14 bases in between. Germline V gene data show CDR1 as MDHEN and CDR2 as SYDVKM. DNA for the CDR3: TGTGCCAGCAGTTTATGGGGGGCTAATGATGATGGCTACACCTTC. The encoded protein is CASSLWGANDDGYTF.

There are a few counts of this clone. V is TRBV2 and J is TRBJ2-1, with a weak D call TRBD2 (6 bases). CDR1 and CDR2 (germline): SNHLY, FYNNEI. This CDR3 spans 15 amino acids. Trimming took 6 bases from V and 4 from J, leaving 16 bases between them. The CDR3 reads CASSVGTPRYNEQFF. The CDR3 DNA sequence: TGTGCCAGCAGCGTAGGGACTCCGCGTTACAATGAGCAGTTCTTC.

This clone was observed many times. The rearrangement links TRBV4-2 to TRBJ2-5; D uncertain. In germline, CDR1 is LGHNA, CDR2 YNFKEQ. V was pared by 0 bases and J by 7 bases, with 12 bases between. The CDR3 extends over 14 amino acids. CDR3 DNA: TGTGCCAGCAGCCAAGACTCCGGTCTGGGGACCCAGTACTTC. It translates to CASSQDSGLGTQYF.

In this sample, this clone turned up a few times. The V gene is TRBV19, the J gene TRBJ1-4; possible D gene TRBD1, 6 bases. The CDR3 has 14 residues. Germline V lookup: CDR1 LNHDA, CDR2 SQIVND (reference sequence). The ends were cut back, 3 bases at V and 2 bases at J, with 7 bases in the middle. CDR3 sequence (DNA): TGTGCCAGTAGTATTGGGGGCACTAATGAAAAACTGTTTTTT. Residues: CASSIGGTNEKLFF.

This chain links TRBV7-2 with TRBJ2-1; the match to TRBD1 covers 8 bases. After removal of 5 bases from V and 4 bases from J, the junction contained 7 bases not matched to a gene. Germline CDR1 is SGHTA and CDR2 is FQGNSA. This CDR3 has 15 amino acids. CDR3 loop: CASSQGGTGYNEQFF. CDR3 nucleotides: TGTGCCAGCAGCCAAGGGGGGACAGGTTACAATGAGCAGTTCTTC.

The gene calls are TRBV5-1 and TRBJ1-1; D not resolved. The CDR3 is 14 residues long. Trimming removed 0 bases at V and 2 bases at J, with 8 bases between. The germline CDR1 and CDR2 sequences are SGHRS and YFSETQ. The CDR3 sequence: CASSLGGANTEAFF. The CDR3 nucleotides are TGCGCCAGCAGCTTGGGGGGTGCTAACACTGAAGCTTTCTTT.

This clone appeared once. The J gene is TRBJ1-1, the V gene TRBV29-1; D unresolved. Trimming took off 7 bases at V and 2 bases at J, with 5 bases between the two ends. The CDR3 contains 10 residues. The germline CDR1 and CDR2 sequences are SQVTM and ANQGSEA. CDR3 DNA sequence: TGCAGCGCCCTCAACACTGAAGCTTTCTTT. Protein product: CSALNTEAFF. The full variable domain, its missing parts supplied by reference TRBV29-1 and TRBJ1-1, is SAVISQKPSRDICQRGTSLTIQCQVDSQVTMMFWYRQQPGQSLTLIATANQGSEATYESGFVIDKFPISRPNLTFSTLTVSNMSPEDSSIYLCSALNTEAFFGQGTRLTVV.

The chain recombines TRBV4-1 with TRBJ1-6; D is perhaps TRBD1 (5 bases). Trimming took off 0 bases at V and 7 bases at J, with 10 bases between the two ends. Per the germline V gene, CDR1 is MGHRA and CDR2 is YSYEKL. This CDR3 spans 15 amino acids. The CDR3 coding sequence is TGCGCCAGCAGCCAAGAGGCAGGGCTGAATTCACCCCTCCACTTT. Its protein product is CASSQEAGLNSPLHF.

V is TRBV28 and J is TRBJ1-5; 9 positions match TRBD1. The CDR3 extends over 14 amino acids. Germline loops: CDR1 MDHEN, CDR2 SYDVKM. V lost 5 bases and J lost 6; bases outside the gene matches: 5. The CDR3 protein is CASSPTGGFQPQHF. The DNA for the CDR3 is TGTGCCAGCAGTCCGACAGGGGGTTTTCAGCCCCAGCATTTT.